This TCR beta chain was captured by sequencing in a study of spatial heterogeneity in lung cancer. Using its own MiXCR run on the 5' RACE reads, TCRdb lists one record per CDR3 protein. The repertoire includes tens of thousands of distinct CDR3 sequences, 7% to 9% of them detected once, and less than 8.5% sits in the top ten. Time point in this sample: sample taken at primary tumor resection. Whole RNA obtained from tumor, nontumor lung or frozen PBMC underwent sequencing without sorting. This sequence was found in a male donor with early-stage non-small cell lung cancer. Sequencing was performed on PBMCs, taken at surgery.

The CDR3 DNA is TGCAGTGCGGACGGACTAGCGGGAGTTCGGTACGAGCAGTACTTC. Its translation is CSADGLAGVRYEQYF. The V call is TRBV20-1, the J call TRBJ2-7; 13 bases align to TRBD2. The CDR3 has 15 amino acids. Trimming took 6 bases from V and 4 from J; bases not matched to a gene: 9. CDR1 DFQATT and CDR2 SNEGSKA come from the germline V gene (reference sequence).